This TCR beta chain was captured in a study of cytomegalovirus exposure and HLA in healthy donors. Study-wide context: One earlier analysis, a look at roughly 180 million T cells, found approximately 120 million unique TCR beta sequences. Findings and caveats of the study: The dataset shows that most TCR sequences were rare, while some public TCRs occurred in many donors.

The CDR3 is 16 amino acids. V gave up 5 bases and J gave up 3 bases, with 17 bases separating them. In germline, CDR1 is SGHNT, CDR2 YENEEA. In regard to this clone: Its antigen is currently unknown.

PCR involved 60 Vbeta and 13 Jbeta primers. Some clones are missing from TCRdb's copy, which holds only in-frame ones; the method was immunoSEQ multiplex PCR. This repertoire includes 75,000 to 95,000 clones. The source is a man aged 25-45 years in good health and CMV-seronegative. The rearrangement uses TRBV11-3 and TRBJ2-1, with a weak D call TRBD2 (6 bases). Sequences were obtained from PBMCs. This CDR3 is CASSVPGGALYNEQFF. The CDR3 DNA sequence: TGTGCCAGCAGCGTGCCCGGGGGAGCGCTCTACAATGAGCAGTTCTTC.